Here is one TCR beta chain with its context. The CDR3 totals 14 residues. The V and J ends lost 8 bases and 0 bases respectively, with 14 bases between them. CDR1 MNHNS and CDR2 SASEGT come from the germline V gene. Profiling relied on immunoSEQ multiplex PCR, and the TCRdb table lists in-frame clones only, not all of them. The sample lists approximately 95,000 clones; 90% to 95% were seen once. This sample is drawn from a study of technical replicates of blood from a handful of donors. The sequenced material came from T cells isolated from PBMCs. V usage is TRBV6-1 and J usage is TRBJ2-7; weak D call: TRBD2 (6 bases). The receptor was derived from a human donor in good health. The CDR3 DNA sequence: TGTGCCAGCCGACGGGGGAGCGGCTCCTACGAGCAGTACTTC. Translating gives CASRRGSGSYEQYF.